This is a list of T cell receptor beta chains from one sample in a study of T-cell reconstitution after alpha-beta-depleted transplantation in children. Each CDR3 protein is one row after TCRdb ran MiXCR on the PCR reads. The data contain about 300,000 distinct CDR3 sequences, over 7.5% of them seen just once; the ten biggest clones take up over 7.5%. Sequencing used peripheral blood, obtained 360 days after TCRalphabeta/CD19-depleted stem cell transplant. The receptors here all came from a female patient aged 2-9 years who had a stem cell transplant for Fanconi anemia, so the T cells may come from the graft donor. Each CDR3 is given with its conserved first and last residue. The D gene is left open where the match is weak. Clone size is not always given. Where it is, it says once, few, many or a class for expanded clones.

-,many,TRBV7-6,TRBJ1-5,TGTGCCAGCAGCTTAGGCGACGGGGCCCTCAATCAGCCCCAGCATTTT,CASSLGDGALNQPQHF
-,-,TRBV5-5,TRBJ1-2,TGTGCCAGCAGCGGATCAGGGGTGGGTGGCTACACCTTC,CASSGSGVGGYTF
-,many,TRBV20-1,TRBJ2-2,TGCAGTGCTATCCTCAGGGGGGCCGGGGAGCTGTTTTTT,CSAILRGAGELFF
-,many,TRBV10-3,TRBJ2-3,TGTGCCTCAGCCCACGGGACCAACACAGATACGCAGTATTTT,CASAHGTNTDTQYF
-,few,TRBV12-3/TRBV12-4,TRBJ2-3,TGTGCCAGCAGTTTCGTCACAGATACGCAGTATTTT,CASSFVTDTQYF
-,-,TRBV5-1,TRBJ1-2,TGCGCCAGCAGTCTGTATCTGGCCGGAGACGTCTATGGCTACACCTTC,CASSLYLAGDVYGYTF
-,many,TRBV12-3/TRBV12-4,TRBJ2-3,TGTGCCAGCAGGTTTCAAGATCGCACAGATACGCAGTATTTT,CASRFQDRTDTQYF
TRBD2,few,TRBV7-9,TRBJ2-3,TGTGCCAGCAGCGCCGGACTAGCGGGGGCCTCAGATACGCAGTATTTT,CASSAGLAGASDTQYF
TRBD1,-,TRBV7-9,TRBJ1-5,TGTGCCAGCAGCTTGACAGGGGTGGGGGATCAGCCCCAGCATTTT,CASSLTGVGDQPQHF
TRBD1,-,TRBV15,TRBJ2-3,TGTGCCACCAGCCGTAGACAGGGCCCCACAGATACGCAGTATTTT,CATSRRQGPTDTQYF
TRBD1,many,TRBV7-2,TRBJ1-5,TGTGCCATCGCGCCCCAGACAGGGAGGAATCAGCCCCAGCATTTT,CAIAPQTGRNQPQHF
-,-,TRBV30,TRBJ1-6,TGTGCCTGCCAACCAGGGGCTCTATATAATTCACCCCTCCACTTT,CACQPGALYNSPLHF
TRBD1,-,TRBV7-9,TRBJ2-1,TGTGCCAGCAGCTCAAGGGGGTTGGCAGGGGGAGAGCAGTTCTTC,CASSSRGLAGGEQFF
TRBD1,few,TRBV2,TRBJ1-1,TGTGCCAGCAGTGAAGCGAGGGTGTGGCCAGGGGGGGTTGCTTTCTTT,CASSEARVWPGGVAFF
-,-,TRBV28,TRBJ1-2,TGTGCCAGCGGCACCTCAGGGTATCAAGGCTACACCTTC,CASGTSGYQGYTF
TRBD1,few,TRBV18,TRBJ1-5,TGTGCCAGCTCACCAAGGGACAGGGGGACGCCCCAGCATTTT,CASSPRDRGTPQHF
TRBD2,few,TRBV3-1,TRBJ2-3,TGTGCCAGCAGCCCCCACCGGACTAGCGGGGTCGAATTGCCGGAGGATACGCAGTATTTT,CASSPHRTSGVELPEDTQYF
-,many,TRBV12-3/TRBV12-4,TRBJ1-2,TGTGCCAGCAGTTTTCAAGCGTATCGGGGGGTTGATGGCTACACCTTC,CASSFQAYRGVDGYTF
-,once,TRBV30,TRBJ2-2,TGTGCCTGGAGTGAGTTGGGTACCGGGGAGCTGTTTTTT,CAWSELGTGELFF
-,-,TRBV3-1,TRBJ2-3,TGTGCCAGCAGTCTCCGGGGACCCCGAGGCGATACGCAGTATTTT,CASSLRGPRGDTQYF
-,many,TRBV12-3/TRBV12-4,TRBJ1-5,TGTGCCAGCAGTTTTCAGCCCGGCAGGGGCCTCATCAGCAATCAGCCCCAGCATTTT,CASSFQPGRGLISNQPQHF
-,many,TRBV2,TRBJ2-7,TGTGCCGTCTTATGGGGAGAGCAGTACTTC,CAVLWGEQYF
-,-,TRBV7-2,TRBJ1-2,TGTGCCAGCAGCTTAGTGGTGCAGAATAACTATGGCTACACCTTC,CASSLVVQNNYGYTF
TRBD1,many,TRBV7-9,TRBJ2-3,TGTGCCAGACAGGGACAGAGTAGCACAGATACGCAGTATTTT,CARQGQSSTDTQYF
TRBD1,many,TRBV10-3,TRBJ1-2,TGTGCCATCAGTTTGAGTCAGGACAGGGGGAACTATGGCTACACCTTC,CAISLSQDRGNYGYTF
TRBD1,few,TRBV7-2,TRBJ2-1,TGTGCCAGCATCCCGCAGGGGGTCCGCTTTTACAATGAGCAGTTCTTC,CASIPQGVRFYNEQFF
-,many,TRBV25-1,TRBJ2-1,TGTGCCAGCAGTGATCCCGCTACCTACAATGAGCAGTTCTTC,CASSDPATYNEQFF
TRBD2,few,TRBV7-9,TRBJ2-1,TGTGCCAGCAGCCGCACTAGCGGGGTCTACAATGAGCAGTTCTTC,CASSRTSGVYNEQFF
TRBD1,many,TRBV5-1,TRBJ1-6,TGCGCCAGCAGCCCTCGGACAGGGCTAGAGTCACCCCTCCACTTT,CASSPRTGLESPLHF